This paragraph covers one TCR beta chain sequence. Its cognate antigen is unknown. The data were obtained in a study of beta chain features in type 1 diabetes. Study-level results: Patients and controls would share equally any PCR tilt toward shorter templates. More deletions and fewer insertions at VDJ junctions were found in patients with type 1 diabetes. A definitive answer on HLA type influencing TCRB rearrangement was not reached here. Patients with Type 1 diabetes showed moderately but significantly shorter TCRB CDR3s in all four CD4+ subsets.

All of the isolated RNA was reverse transcribed, so expressed TCRB transcripts were sequenced. Profiled with immunoSEQ multiplex PCR; TCRdb holds only in-frame clones, not every one. The top ten clones hold more than 0.015% of a sample with 300,000 to 400,000 clones, approximately 12% of them seen once. This CDR3 comprises 15 residues. V dropped 6 bases and J dropped 7 bases, with 19 bases sitting between them. The germline V gene has CDR1 MDHEN and CDR2 SYDVKM. The receptor was isolated from a man younger than 30 in good health. The specimen was naive CD4+ T cells from blood. V is TRBV28 and J is TRBJ1-5, with D possibly matching TRBD1 (6 bases). CDR3 amino acids: CASRGGQWGSQPQHF. The DNA for the CDR3 is TGTGCCAGCAGGGGGGGGCAATGGGGAAGCCAGCCCCAGCATTTT.